The 20 T cell receptor beta chains listed next were all sequenced from one sample in a study of shared clonotypes between healthy human individuals (TCRdb year 2020). The library was obtained by the immunoSEQ multiplex PCR assay. This is the immuneACCESS table as TCRdb keeps it, with only in-frame sequences that have V and J called. A part of the clones is gone; compared with another copy, unresolved V genes explain less than half, and the rest is unexplained. This sample has more than 2,000,000 clones in its table, and roughly 92% of those were observed once. More than 0.12% of the sample belongs to the ten largest clones. The sample was naive CD4+ T cells sorted from blood. What this sample's cell subset or site label stands for: CD45RA+ positively selected. The origin of the receptors is a man aged 18 to 30 in good health.

The chain employs TRBV7-3 and TRBJ1-2; TRBD1 aligns across 11 bases. V dropped 5 bases and J dropped 10; count of bases not matched to a gene: 6. CDR1 is SGHTA and CDR2 is FQGTGA in the germline V gene. CDR3 length equals 13 residues. CDR3 coding DNA: TGTGCCAGCAGCCCAGGACAGGGGGCGAACTACACCTTC. Translating gives CASSPGQGANYTF.

The rearrangement uses TRBV11-2 and TRBJ2-7; the D is unclear. The germline gives CDR1 SGHAT, CDR2 FQNNGV. V lost 4 bases and J lost 5, with 12 bases in between. The CDR3 consists of 13 residues. CDR3 loop: CASSSDEAHEQYF. DNA for the CDR3: TGTGCCAGCAGCTCCGACGAGGCTCACGAGCAGTACTTC.

With respect to this clone: Other DNA sequences in the same sample also yield this CDR3. The V and J genes are TRBV30 and TRBJ2-1; 9 bases agree with TRBD1. The CDR3 runs 15 residues. Trimming at V came to 0 bases and at J to 2 bases, leaving 2 bases not matched to a gene. Germline-derived CDR1 and CDR2 are GTSNPN and SVGIG (reference sequence). CDR3 in amino acids: CAWSVRTGAYNEQFF. CDR3 bases: TGTGCCTGGAGTGTACGGACAGGGGCCTACAATGAGCAGTTCTTC.

The chain uses TRBV29-1 and TRBJ1-5, with D unresolved. The CDR3 runs to 16 residues. The germline CDR1 and CDR2 sequences are SQVTM and ANQGSEA. Trimming removed 4 bases from V and 0 bases from J, with 16 bases in between. The DNA of the CDR3 is TGCAGCGTTGTAGGTGGCACGGCTTATAGCAATCAGCCCCAGCATTTT. Translated: CSVVGGTAYSNQPQHF.

As concerns this clone: Other DNA sequences in this sample translate to the same CDR3. The chain is built from TRBV7-2 and TRBJ2-2; 10 bases match TRBD2. Germline CDR1 and CDR2: SGHTA and FQGNSA. V shed 1 base and J 7 bases; nucleotides not matched to a gene: 6. The CDR3 contains 16 residues. CDR3 amino acids: CASSLGAGGLGGELFF. The CDR3 DNA reads as TGTGCCAGCAGCTTAGGAGCGGGAGGGCTAGGCGGGGAGCTGTTTTTT.

The chain couples TRBV30 to TRBJ2-6, with 8 bases aligning to TRBD2. Losses at the gene ends were 0 bases for V and 0 bases for J; bases not matched to a gene: 10. The CDR3 has 19 residues. Germline assignment: CDR1 GTSNPN and CDR2 SVGIG (reference sequence). This chain's CDR3 is CAWSVARTSLNSGANVLTF. For the CDR3, the DNA is TGTGCCTGGAGTGTTGCAAGGACTAGCCTAAACTCTGGGGCCAACGTCCTGACTTTC.

V and J are TRBV21-1 and TRBJ2-3; the table calls TRBD2, which could not be checked here. TRBV21-1 is a pseudogene locus. This CDR3 comprises 16 residues. In DNA, the CDR3 is TGTGCCAGCAGCACCGCCCGGACTTCCAGCACAGATACGCAGTATTTT. Amino acids: CASSTARTSSTDTQYF.

The rearrangement uses TRBV7-2 and TRBJ1-1; D remains ambiguous. Germline CDR1 and CDR2: SGHTA and FQGNSA. The CDR3 covers 12 residues. V was cut by 1 base and J by 14 bases, with 14 bases left in between. CDR3 nucleotides: TGTGCCAGCAGCTTAGATAACAGATTAACATTCTTT. Protein: CASSLDNRLTFF. The entire variable domain, with the rest obtained from reference TRBV7-2 and TRBJ1-1, is as follows: GAGVSQSPSNKVTEKGKDVELRCDPISGHTALYWYRQSLGQGLEFLIYFQGNSAPDKSGLPSDRFSAERTGGSVSTLTIQRTQQEDSAVYLCASSLDNRLTFFGQGTRLTVV.

This rearrangement joins TRBV2 to TRBJ1-1; D unclear. V gave up 6 bases and J gave up 7 bases, with 9 bases separating them. CDR3 length: 11 residues. Germline CDR1 and CDR2: SNHLY and FYNNEI. The CDR3 is CASRGQLEAFF. The DNA for the CDR3 is TGTGCCAGCAGAGGGCAACTTGAAGCTTTCTTT.

This sequence joins TRBV19 and TRBJ2-3; TRBD1 matches 8 bases. CDR3 length: 19 amino acids. With V trimmed by 3 bases and J by 0 bases, 14 bases remained unmatched. Germline CDR1 LNHDA, CDR2 SQIVND (reference sequence). CDR3 sequence: CASSMFRGQGKPSTDTQYF. CDR3 bases: TGTGCCAGTAGTATGTTCCGTGGACAGGGAAAACCTAGCACAGATACGCAGTATTTT. The full variable domain, rest sourced from reference TRBV19 and TRBJ2-3, is DGGITQSPKYLFRKEGQNVTLSCEQNLNHDAMYWYRQDPGQGLRLIYYSQIVNDFQKGDIAEGYSVSREKKESFPLTVTSAQKNPTAFYLCASSMFRGQGKPSTDTQYFGPGTRLTVL.

The rearrangement joins TRBV5-5 to TRBJ1-1; a possible D gene is TRBD1 (6 bases). The ends were cut back, 4 bases at V and 1 base at J, with 11 bases in the middle. The germline V gene has CDR1 SGHKS and CDR2 YYEKEE (reference sequence). This CDR3 spans 14 amino acids. DNA of the CDR3: TGTGCCAGCAGCGTCGGGACATGGAACACTGAAGCTTTCTTT. Its protein product is CASSVGTWNTEAFF.

This chain joins TRBV29-1 and TRBJ2-1; no clear D. The germline gives CDR1 SQVTM, CDR2 ANQGSEA. This CDR3 has 14 amino acids. V dropped 0 bases and J dropped 6 bases, with 12 bases sitting between them. The CDR3 nucleotides read TGCAGCGTTGAAGATCAAGCCCCACGCAATGAGCAGTTCTTC. Protein product: CSVEDQAPRNEQFF.

This clone occurred once. Other DNA sequences from this sample encode an identical CDR3 as well. The V gene is TRBV7-2, the J gene TRBJ2-2, with D hard to call. This CDR3 spans 12 amino acids. CDR1 SGHTA and CDR2 FQGNSA come from the germline V gene. Trimming shortened V by 5 bases and J by 3 bases, and 4 bases separated the two germline ends. The CDR3 loop reads CASSDYTGELFF. CDR3 coding DNA: TGTGCCAGCAGCGACTACACCGGGGAGCTGTTTTTT.

This sequence joins TRBV15 and TRBJ1-5; no reliable D call. V dropped 0 bases and J dropped 3 bases, with 15 bases sitting between them. The CDR3 spans 17 residues. The germline gives CDR1 LNHNV, CDR2 YYDKDF (reference sequence). CDR3 protein: CATSRDRGPGDNQPQHF. The CDR3 nucleotides are TGTGCCACCAGCAGAGATCGTGGACCGGGAGACAATCAGCCCCAGCATTTT.

Comments on this clone: The sample has other DNA sequences that encode this CDR3 too. The chain carries TRBV18 and TRBJ1-5; no clear D gene. The V and J ends lost 3 bases and 0 bases respectively, with 6 bases between them. In germline, CDR1 is KGHSH, CDR2 LQKENI. CDR3 length: 14 amino acids. This CDR3 reads CASSPVDSNQPQHF. The CDR3 DNA reads TGTGCCAGCTCACCGGTAGATAGCAATCAGCCCCAGCATTTT.

The rearrangement links TRBV6-1 to TRBJ2-3; D is tentatively TRBD1 or TRBD2 (6 bases each). Germline assignment: CDR1 MNHNS and CDR2 SASEGT. Trimming shortened V by 2 bases and J by 1 base, and 16 bases separated the two germline ends. The CDR3 loop spans 17 amino acids. The DNA of the CDR3 is TGTGCCAGCAGTGAACGGAAGAGGGGGGTAGGCACAGATACGCAGTATTTT. Amino acid sequence: CASSERKRGVGTDTQYF.

This clone came up once. The gene calls are TRBV27 and TRBJ2-5, with 12 nucleotides matching TRBD2. Germline lookup yields CDR1 MNHEY and CDR2 SMNVEV (reference sequence). The CDR3 is made up of 19 amino acids. V lost 2 bases and J lost 1; bases outside the gene matches: 11. The CDR3 DNA sequence: TGTGCCAGCAGTTTAAAGTTGGCTAGCGGGAGGGGGGGCCAAGAGACCCAGTACTTC. It encodes CASSLKLASGRGGQETQYF.

The chain combines TRBV9 with TRBJ2-3, with D maybe TRBD2 (5 bases). The CDR3 runs to 17 residues. The V end lost 0 bases, the J end lost 2 bases, and 16 bases lay between the germline ends. Germline V gene lookup returns CDR1 SGDLS and CDR2 YYNGEE. The CDR3 DNA follows: TGTGCCAGCAGCGTAGCGGGATATTTGGCACACACAGATACGCAGTATTTT. This codes for CASSVAGYLAHTDTQYF.

The genes are TRBV30 and TRBJ1-3; 7 bases match TRBD1. The CDR3 runs to 14 residues. The junction had 5 bases not matched to a gene; V was cut back by 3 bases and J by 3 bases. CDR1 is GTSNPN, CDR2 SVGIG, per germline (reference sequence). The CDR3 protein is CAWRTGTVGNTIYF. In nucleotides, the CDR3 is TGTGCCTGGAGGACCGGGACAGTTGGAAACACCATATATTTT.

The chain's CDR3 is CAISGTGTSVYEQYF. The CDR3 DNA reads TGTGCCATCAGTGGTACCGGGACTAGCGTTTACGAGCAGTACTTC. The genes are TRBV10-3 and TRBJ2-5; 10 bases map to TRBD2. The closer fit of TRBJ2-7 to the DNA end suggests the J call may be wrong. Germline V gene sequence: CDR1 ENHRY, CDR2 SYGVKD. The CDR3 runs to 15 residues.